This entry lists 27 T cell receptor beta chains sequenced from one sample in a study of identical twins. TCRdb passed the 5' RACE reads through MiXCR, listing each CDR3 protein once. The data contain some 790,000 distinct CDR3 sequences, 15% to 20% of them singletons. This same sample was also part of a study on T cells expressing NK-cell markers.

Sequencing was done on a sample of PBMCs. The source of these receptors is a woman aged 18-29 years in good health.

The gene calls are TRBV6-1 and TRBJ2-1; 7 nucleotides match TRBD2. V lost 8 bases to trimming and J lost 3 bases; unmatched junction nucleotides: 7. The CDR3 loop spans 14 amino acids. The germline gives CDR1 MNHNS, CDR2 SASEGT. CDR3 nucleotide sequence: TGTGCCAGCGGACCAGCGGGATTCTACAATGAGCAGTTCTTC. Protein: CASGPAGFYNEQFF.

The gene calls are TRBV20-1 and TRBJ2-7; TRBD2 matches 10 bases. There are 16 residues in the CDR3. V lost 0 bases to trimming and J lost 1 base; unmatched junction nucleotides: 6. Looked up from germline, CDR1 is DFQATT and CDR2 is SNEGSKA (reference sequence). CDR3 in amino acids: CSAREVAGGRSYEQYF. DNA of the CDR3: TGCAGTGCTAGAGAAGTAGCGGGAGGTAGATCCTACGAGCAGTACTTC.

This clonotype has more than one count but fewer than ten. V and J are TRBV7-9 and TRBJ2-5; 7 bases align to TRBD1. CDR3 length: 14 amino acids. Trimming removed 2 bases from V and 4 bases from J; junction bases left unmatched: 4. The germline V gene has CDR1 SEHNR and CDR2 FQNEAQ (reference sequence). Here the CDR3 reads CASSLRRQGETQYF. The CDR3 nucleotides read TGTGCCAGCAGCTTACGGCGACAGGGAGAGACCCAGTACTTC.

The table lists this clonotype with many counts. The rearrangement joins TRBV29-1 to TRBJ1-2, with D possibly TRBD1 on 6 matching bases. The CDR3 consists of 12 residues. CDR1 and CDR2 from the germline V gene are SQVTM and ANQGSEA. V was pared by 4 bases and J by 4 bases, with 10 bases between. The CDR3 DNA reads as TGCAGCGTTGCGGGACACGGCTATGGCTACACCTTC. This gives the protein CSVAGHGYGYTF.

The gene calls are TRBV7-9 and TRBJ2-1; weak D call: TRBD1 (6 bases). V lost 4 bases and J lost 0, with 13 bases in between. Germline V gene lookup returns CDR1 SEHNR and CDR2 FQNEAQ (reference sequence). This CDR3 contains 16 residues. This CDR3 is CASSYRQGSSYNEQFF. The CDR3 DNA follows: TGTGCCAGCAGCTACCGGCAGGGGAGCTCCTACAATGAGCAGTTCTTC.

The chain has TRBV29-1 and TRBJ2-5; TRBD1 might be the D (6 bases). The germline V gene has CDR1 SQVTM and CDR2 ANQGSEA. V dropped 8 bases and J dropped 5 bases, with 15 bases sitting between them. The CDR3 length is 12 residues. This chain's CDR3 is CSFPDSVETQYF. The CDR3 nucleotides read TGCAGCTTCCCGGACAGCGTTGAGACCCAGTACTTC. The full variable domain, with the rest looked up from reference TRBV29-1 and TRBJ2-5, is SAVISQKPSRDICQRGTSLTIQCQVDSQVTMMFWYRQQPGQSLTLIATANQGSEATYESGFVIDKFPISRPNLTFSTLTVSNMSPEDSSIYLCSFPDSVETQYFGPGTRLLVL.

This clonotype was detected a few times. The V and J genes are TRBV29-1 and TRBJ2-3; a weak D match, TRBD2 (6 bases). This CDR3 has 12 amino acids. Germline V gene lookup returns CDR1 SQVTM and CDR2 ANQGSEA. With 7 bases removed from V and 6 bases from J, the gap between germline ends came to 14 bases. The CDR3 loop is CSGGVGPDTQYF. The CDR3, as DNA: TGCAGCGGCGGGGTGGGGCCCGATACGCAGTATTTT.

This clonotype was seen more than once but under ten times. The chain uses TRBV12-3 or TRBV12-4 and TRBJ2-5; possibly TRBD1 or TRBD2 for D (5 bases each). Trimming removed 5 bases at V and 0 bases at J, with 10 bases between. This CDR3 comprises 14 residues. CDR3 protein: CASSSEGYQETQYF. CDR3 DNA: TGTGCCAGCAGTAGCGAGGGGTACCAAGAGACCCAGTACTTC.

This clonotype showed up just a few times. This sequence joins TRBV12-3 or TRBV12-4 and TRBJ2-2; D unclear. V was shortened by 7 bases and J by 6 bases, with 9 bases between the two germline ends. The length of the CDR3 is 12 residues. In DNA, the CDR3 is TGTGCCAGCACCCCCTACTCCGGGGAGCTGTTTTTT. Translated: CASTPYSGELFF.

This clonotype has ten or more counts. The V and J genes are TRBV12-3 or TRBV12-4 and TRBJ1-2, with D possibly matching TRBD1 (5 bases). This CDR3 is built from 13 residues. The V end was cut by 3 bases, the J end by 3 bases, with 8 bases between. The CDR3 DNA reads as TGTGCCAGCAGTTTCGGGGCTGACTATGGCTACACCTTC. It codes for CASSFGADYGYTF.

The chain has TRBV20-1 and TRBJ1-1; 7 bases fit TRBD1. Trimming cost V 1 base and J 3 bases; bases outside gene matches: 17. The CDR3 consists of 18 residues. From germline, CDR1 is DFQATT and CDR2 SNEGSKA (reference sequence). In DNA form, the CDR3 reads TGCAGTGCTAGAGCCGTAGTAGCCCACTCAGGGGGGGACACTGAAGCTTTCTTT. Amino acid sequence: CSARAVVAHSGGDTEAFF.

This clonotype was detected a few times. The CDR3 sequence is CASSRRGTSPYNEQFF. In nucleotides, the CDR3 is TGTGCCAGCAGTCGCCGGGGGACTAGTCCCTACAATGAGCAGTTCTTC. The V and J genes are TRBV6-2 or TRBV6-3 and TRBJ2-1, with 8 bases aligning to TRBD2. The trim removed 5 bases at V and 2 bases at J, leaving 8 bases unmatched. Germline V gene sequence: CDR1 MNHEY, CDR2 SVGEGT. This CDR3 has 16 residues.

The chain carries TRBV14 and TRBJ1-1; maybe TRBD1 (5 bases). Germline V gives CDR1 SGHDN, CDR2 FVKESK. With 4 bases removed from V and 8 bases from J, the gap between germline ends came to 11 bases. This CDR3 has 12 residues. The CDR3 here is CASSRAGLEAFF. In nucleotides, the CDR3 is TGTGCCAGCAGCCGAGCAGGGTTAGAAGCTTTCTTT.

The chain carries TRBV29-1 and TRBJ2-3; 9 bases are a match to TRBD1. V lost 7 bases to trimming and J lost 3 bases; unmatched junction nucleotides: 8. The germline V gene has CDR1 SQVTM and CDR2 ANQGSEA. The length of the CDR3 is 14 residues. CDR3 amino acids: CSGDTGTGTDTQYF. DNA for the CDR3: TGCAGCGGAGACACCGGGACAGGGACAGATACGCAGTATTTT.

This clonotype was seen only a few times. The J gene is TRBJ1-6, the V gene TRBV6-1; D is perhaps TRBD1 (5 bases). Trimming removed 5 bases from V and 14 bases from J, with 16 bases in between. Germline V lookup: CDR1 MNHNS, CDR2 SASEGT. The CDR3 is made up of 13 amino acids. Written as DNA, the CDR3 is TGTGCCAGCAGTCAGGGTGTCATGATGTCCCTCCACTTT. This translates into CASSQGVMMSLHF.

This clonotype was observed a handful of times. Here the CDR3 DNA reads TGCGCCAGCAGCGTAGTCTCGAGCCTCGAATTATCAGTGTTCTTC. Translated, it gives CASSVVSSLELSVFF. The V and J genes are TRBV5-1 and TRBJ2-1; D not certain. The CDR3 has 15 residues. Germline CDR1 is SGHRS and CDR2 is YFSETQ. Trimming pared 4 bases from V and 15 bases from J, leaving 26 bases between. Combining the CDR3 with reference TRBV5-1 and TRBJ2-1 gives the whole variable domain KAGVTQTPRYLIKTRGQQVTLSCSPISGHRSVSWYQQTPGQGLQFLFEYFSETQRNKGNFPGRFSGRQFSNSRSEMNVSTLELGDSALYLCASSVVSSLELSVFFGPGTRLTVL.

V is TRBV29-1 and J is TRBJ1-1; no clear D gene. The CDR3 spans 14 residues. Germline CDR1 is SQVTM and CDR2 is ANQGSEA. V was shortened by 4 bases and J by 3 bases, with 15 bases between the two germline ends. The CDR3 reads CSVVPADRYTEAFF. DNA for the CDR3: TGCAGCGTTGTACCCGCCGACCGCTACACTGAAGCTTTCTTT.

This clonotype has only a few counts. The chain is built from TRBV7-2 and TRBJ2-5, with D perhaps being TRBD1 or TRBD2 (5 bases each). Germline V lookup: CDR1 SGHTA, CDR2 FQGNSA. Between the trimmed V and J ends, which lost 2 bases and 6 bases, there was a span of 19 bases. This CDR3 spans 16 amino acids. The CDR3 spells CASSLLSGTAGKTQYF. The CDR3 DNA reads as TGTGCCAGCAGCTTATTAAGTGGGACCGCTGGGAAGACCCAGTACTTC.

This clonotype was observed a few times. The gene calls are TRBV7-8 and TRBJ2-6; D may correspond to TRBD1 or TRBD2 (5 bases each). Germline CDR1 SGHVS, CDR2 FQNEAQ. V lost 2 bases and J lost 0, with 11 bases in between. CDR3 length equals 17 residues. CDR3 sequence (DNA): TGTGCCAGCAGCTTAATTCCGGGGCTCTCTGGGGCCAACGTCCTGACTTTC. Translation gives CASSLIPGLSGANVLTF.

CDR3 protein: CASSQGFIYTF. Here the CDR3 DNA reads TGCGCCAGCAGCCAAGGGTTTATCTACACCTTC. J is TRBJ1-2 and V is TRBV4-1; D gene uncertain. The V end was cut by 1 base, the J end by 10 bases, with 7 bases between. The CDR3 consists of 11 residues. The germline gives CDR1 MGHRA, CDR2 YSYEKL.

CDR3 DNA: TGTGCCAGCAGCTTAGCGGCGGGGACGCAGTATTTT. Translated, it gives CASSLAAGTQYF. The chain has TRBV7-9 and TRBJ2-3, with TRBD2 as a possible D gene (6 bases). Trimming pared 0 bases from V and 9 bases from J, leaving 7 bases between. The CDR3 loop spans 12 amino acids. Germline V CDR1 and CDR2: SEHNR, FQNEAQ (reference sequence).

The chain uses TRBV5-1 and TRBJ2-1, with D perhaps TRBD2 (6 bases). Germline V gene lookup returns CDR1 SGHRS and CDR2 YFSETQ. V gave up 3 bases and J gave up 6 bases, with 13 bases separating them. The CDR3 sequence is 14 residues long. This chain's CDR3 is CASSSGTPGNEQFF. The CDR3, as DNA: TGCGCCAGCAGCTCCGGGACTCCCGGCAATGAGCAGTTCTTC.

The chain joins TRBV6-5 to TRBJ1-1; 7 positions match TRBD1. The J segment lost 0 bases and the V segment lost 2 bases, leaving 6 bases of the junction unmatched. CDR1 is MNHEY and CDR2 is SVGAGI in the germline V gene. This CDR3 spans 16 amino acids. CDR3 in amino acids: CASSYQGQPMNTEAFF. The CDR3 DNA is TGTGCCAGCAGTTACCAGGGACAGCCCATGAACACTGAAGCTTTCTTT.

The chain joins TRBV6-5 to TRBJ2-1; 9 nucleotides align to TRBD2. CDR1 is MNHEY, CDR2 SVGAGI, per germline. The CDR3 runs to 12 residues. V lost 5 bases and J lost 11; bases outside the gene matches: 4. CDR3 sequence reads: CASSPPSGKQFF. The CDR3 DNA is TGTGCCAGCAGTCCACCTAGCGGGAAGCAGTTCTTC.

This clonotype has more than one count but fewer than ten. The chain carries TRBV29-1 and TRBJ2-3, with 12 positions matching TRBD2. Per the germline V gene, CDR1 is SQVTM and CDR2 is ANQGSEA. The CDR3 extends over 17 amino acids. V was clipped by 8 bases and J by 4 bases; unmatched bases: 16. CDR3 nucleotide sequence: TGCAGCTCCCAGACTAGCGGGAGATGGTCAGGGGCAGATACGCAGTATTTT. It translates to CSSQTSGRWSGADTQYF.

The chain links TRBV7-3 to TRBJ2-5; 9 bases line up with TRBD1. The CDR3 length is 18 residues. Germline loops: CDR1 SGHTA, CDR2 FQGTGA. The V gene end was trimmed by 4 bases and the J gene end by 1 base; junction bases not matched to a gene: 13. The CDR3 spells CASSYLPPGTGIQETQYF. Written as DNA, the CDR3 is TGTGCCAGCAGCTACCTCCCACCCGGGACAGGGATCCAAGAGACCCAGTACTTC.

This clonotype was picked up a small number of times. The rearrangement links TRBV3-1 to TRBJ2-1, with D uncertain. V was clipped by 1 base and J by 4 bases, with 8 bases between them. Per the germline V gene, CDR1 is LGHDT and CDR2 is YNNKEL (reference sequence). The CDR3 is 14 residues long. CDR3 sequence: CASSQVHGYNEQFF. The CDR3 DNA is TGTGCCAGCAGCCAAGTGCACGGTTACAATGAGCAGTTCTTC.